The 6 T cell receptor beta chains in this list originate from one sample, sequenced in a study of CD8 T cells in ankylosing spondylitis. TCRdb itself ran the 5' RACE reads through MiXCR, one entry per CDR3 protein. Of 200,000 to 300,000 distinct CDR3 sequences listed, more than 9% are singletons. The sequenced material came from blood, either unsorted or a sorted T cell fraction (not recorded which). The origin of the receptors is a male donor with ankylosing spondylitis or in good health (not recorded which).

This chain links TRBV7-8 with TRBJ1-2; 9 positions agree with TRBD1. Trimming took 4 bases from V and 7 from J; bases not matched to a gene: 10. The germline gives CDR1 SGHVS, CDR2 FQNEAQ. The CDR3 has 15 residues. CDR3 bases: TGTGCCAGCAGCTACCTAACAGGGGGCACTTCTGGCTACACCTTC. This gives the protein CASSYLTGGTSGYTF.

In its sample, this clonotype was seen many times. The chain carries TRBV7-9 and TRBJ2-2; tentatively, D is TRBD1 (6 bases). V dropped 2 bases and J dropped 4 bases, with 8 bases sitting between them. CDR3 length equals 14 residues. Germline assignment: CDR1 SEHNR and CDR2 FQNEAQ (reference sequence). The CDR3 reads CASSLRGSTGELFF. The CDR3 region has the DNA TGTGCCAGCAGCTTAAGGGGGAGCACCGGGGAGCTGTTTTTT.

In this sample, this clonotype turned up many times. The chain couples TRBV5-1 to TRBJ1-1; D unclear. The CDR3 runs to 15 residues. Trimming removed 2 bases at V and 5 bases at J, with 16 bases between. CDR1 is SGHRS, CDR2 YFSETQ, per germline. The CDR3 loop is CASSFAPPAETEAFF. For the CDR3, the DNA is TGCGCCAGCAGCTTCGCCCCCCCAGCCGAGACTGAAGCTTTCTTT.

Ten or more counts support this clonotype. This chain links TRBV6-1 with TRBJ2-5, with 10 positions matching TRBD2. The CDR3 runs to 16 residues. The trim removed 4 bases at V and 8 bases at J, leaving 13 bases unmatched. Germline-derived CDR1 and CDR2 are MNHNS and SASEGT. Here the CDR3 DNA reads TGTGCCAGCAGTGCCGGTCGGAGCGGGGGGGCCGGAACCCAGTACTTC. It encodes CASSAGRSGGAGTQYF.

This clonotype has ten or more counts. This chain's CDR3 is CASSLGGQNTGELFF. The CDR3 nucleotides read TGCGCCAGCAGCTTGGGAGGACAGAACACCGGGGAGCTGTTTTTT. J is TRBJ2-2 and V is TRBV5-1; possible D gene TRBD1, 5 bases. The germline CDR1 and CDR2 sequences are SGHRS and YFSETQ. The CDR3 has 15 residues. V dropped 0 bases and J dropped 1 base, with 7 bases sitting between them. Based on the CDR3 plus reference TRBV5-1 and TRBJ2-2, the full variable domain is KAGVTQTPRYLIKTRGQQVTLSCSPISGHRSVSWYQQTPGQGLQFLFEYFSETQRNKGNFPGRFSGRQFSNSRSEMNVSTLELGDSALYLCASSLGGQNTGELFFGEGSRLTVL.

The chain is built from TRBV7-7 and TRBJ2-7; 7 bases agree with TRBD1. The CDR3 extends over 13 amino acids. Per germline, CDR1 SSHAT and CDR2 FNYEAQ (reference sequence). Trimming cost V 2 bases and J 7 bases; bases outside gene matches: 5. This CDR3 reads CASSLTGEGEQYF. In nucleotides, the CDR3 is TGTGCCAGCAGCTTAACAGGGGAAGGAGAGCAGTACTTC.